This T cell receptor (beta chain) stems from a study of T cells in Graves' hyperthyroidism and ophthalmopathy. Study outcomes and limitations: Ophthalmopathy was identified by the model a median approximately 6.9 months ahead of onset.

Note on this clonotype: What it binds is not known.

Each diagnosis drew on symptoms, thyroxine, TRAb, thyroid ultrasound and orbital computed tomography findings. RNA transcripts provided the source from which TCR beta CDR3 regions were amplified. In the first-round RT-PCR of the TCR CDR3, the HTBI primer set was used. MiXCR was run by TCRdb on the multiplex PCR reads, yielding one entry per CDR3 protein. The table includes roughly 740,000 distinct CDR3 sequences, 16% detected once. The origin of this receptor is a man aged 18 to 29 with Graves' hyperthyroidism. Material: blood.

In DNA, the CDR3 is TGTGCCAGCAGCCATTCTGGGGGGCGCGAGACCCAGTACTTC. Amino acid sequence: CASSHSGGRETQYF. The gene calls are TRBV13 and TRBJ2-5; D tentatively reads TRBD1 or TRBD2 (6 bases each). Germline CDR1 PRHDT, CDR2 FYEKMQ (reference sequence). There are 14 residues in the CDR3. V was trimmed by 5 bases and J by 5 bases, leaving 15 bases between them.